The entry that follows covers one TCR beta chain sequence. Its antigen is currently unknown. The source of the sample is a study of PD-1 blockade in classical Hodgkin lymphoma. Study-wide background: Nivolumab 3 mg/kg was given intravenously every 2 weeks.

Germline V gives CDR1 LNHDA, CDR2 SQIVND (reference sequence). The V segment lost 1 base and the J segment 1 base; nucleotides outside the gene matches: 4. The CDR3 consists of 15 residues. Exposure to brentuximab vedotin varied, and each patient had relapsed following autologous stem cell transplantation. Sequenced by immunoSEQ multiplex PCR; TCRdb stores in-frame clones only, minus some. Among about 110,000 clones, roughly nine tenths were seen once, and the ten largest hold about 20%. Overall study results and limits: Patients who responded completely had about the same baseline diversity as newly diagnosed patients. Significant TCR diversity gains by C4D1 occurred in CD4+ but not CD8+ cells. The study reported lower baseline TCR diversity in newly diagnosed patients than in healthy donors.

The TCR originated in a human donor with classical Hodgkin lymphoma. Sequencing used peripheral blood mononuclear cells (PBMCs), obtained before the second cycle of nivolumab. The V and J genes are TRBV19 and TRBJ2-7, with TRBD1 identical over 7 bases. The CDR3 reads CASSIAGTVSYEQYF. For the CDR3, the DNA is TGTGCCAGTAGTATAGCCGGGACAGTGTCCTACGAGCAGTACTTC.